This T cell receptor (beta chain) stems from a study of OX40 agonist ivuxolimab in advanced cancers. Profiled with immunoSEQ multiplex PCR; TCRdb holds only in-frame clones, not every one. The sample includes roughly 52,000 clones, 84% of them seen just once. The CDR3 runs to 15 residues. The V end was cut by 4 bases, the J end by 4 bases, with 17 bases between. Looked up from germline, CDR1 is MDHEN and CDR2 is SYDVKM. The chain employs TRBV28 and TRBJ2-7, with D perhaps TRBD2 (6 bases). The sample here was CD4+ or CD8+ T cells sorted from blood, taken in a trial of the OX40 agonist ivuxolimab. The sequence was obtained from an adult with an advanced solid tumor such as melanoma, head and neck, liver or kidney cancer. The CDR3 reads CASSSHRLVVYEQYF. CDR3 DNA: TGTGCCAGCAGTTCCCACCGACTAGTTGTGTACGAGCAGTACTTC.